This T cell receptor (beta chain) was obtained from a study of blood T cell repertoires in COVID-19. Across the study: Sample material is recorded as cDNA or gDNA derived from T cells, B-cell-depleted T cells, or PBMCs.

How the authors handled the data: Amplification from reference gene primers served as the basis for estimated nucleated cell counts. Clones were sequenced by immunoSEQ multiplex PCR, and TCRdb holds only the in-frame ones, with some missing. V and J calls plus clone size are reproduced from that table; the DNA served to infer D and trimming. The data show 50,000 to 65,000 clones, around 86% seen once. CDR1 LNHNV and CDR2 YYDKDF come from the germline V gene (reference sequence). The ends lost 1 base at V and 7 bases at J; junction bases unmatched: 5. CDR3 length: 14 residues. Sequenced material: peripheral blood. This chain links TRBV15 with TRBJ1-2; the match to TRBD1 covers 8 bases. The receptor was derived from a man between 40 and 49 years old with acute or convalescent COVID-19. The CDR3 is CATSRGQGFSGYTF. The CDR3, as DNA: TGTGCCACCAGCAGAGGACAGGGGTTTAGTGGCTACACCTTC.